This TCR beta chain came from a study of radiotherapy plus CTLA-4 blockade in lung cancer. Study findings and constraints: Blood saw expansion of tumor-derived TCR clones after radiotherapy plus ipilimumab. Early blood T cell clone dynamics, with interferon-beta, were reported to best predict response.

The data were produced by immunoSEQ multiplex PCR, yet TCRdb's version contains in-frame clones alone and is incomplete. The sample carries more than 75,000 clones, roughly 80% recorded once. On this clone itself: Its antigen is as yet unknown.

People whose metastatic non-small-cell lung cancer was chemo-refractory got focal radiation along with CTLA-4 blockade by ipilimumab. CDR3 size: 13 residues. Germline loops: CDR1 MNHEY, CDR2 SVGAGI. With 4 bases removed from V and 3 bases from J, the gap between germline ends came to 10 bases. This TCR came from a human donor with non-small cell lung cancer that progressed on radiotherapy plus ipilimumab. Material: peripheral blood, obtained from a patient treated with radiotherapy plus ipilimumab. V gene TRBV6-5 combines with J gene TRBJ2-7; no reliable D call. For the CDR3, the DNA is TGTGCCAGCAGTTTGGCCCAAAACTACGAGCAGTACGTC. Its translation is CASSLAQNYEQYV.